A single TCR beta chain is shown here with its context. In the authors' workflow: Scientists estimated how many nucleated cells there were by amplifying reference gene primers. The repertoire was sequenced with immunoSEQ multiplex PCR; TCRdb's copy has only in-frame clones and lacks some. V, J and clone size reflect that table, while D and trimming were determined from the DNA. The sample lists more than 150,000 clones; roughly 84% were seen once. The source of the sample is a study of blood T cell repertoires in COVID-19. Study background: Italy, Spain and the United States were the sources of the convalescent and acute COVID-19 samples. Nucleic acid was either cDNA or gDNA, and it came from T cells, B-cell-depleted T cells, or PBMCs.

Germline CDR1 SGHDN, CDR2 FVKESK. The ends were cut back, 1 base at V and 7 bases at J, with 11 bases in the middle. The CDR3 has 13 amino acids. Sequencing input: peripheral blood. The TCR comes from a man in his forties or fifties with active or convalescent COVID-19. The chain recombines TRBV14 with TRBJ2-7, with a possible D match to TRBD2 (6 bases). The CDR3, as DNA: TGTGCCAGCAGCCAAGTTGGGGGGTGGGAGCAGTACTTC. It codes for CASSQVGGWEQYF.